The next 17 T cell receptor beta chains were all read from a single sample in a study of cytomegalovirus exposure and HLA in healthy donors. PCR employed 60 Vbeta and 13 Jbeta primers. TCRdb's copy holds only in-frame clones and misses some; the assay was immunoSEQ multiplex PCR. The sample table sets out more than 110,000 clones. Sequenced input: PBMCs. These receptors originate from a man aged 40-49 years in good health and CMV-seronegative.

This rearrangement joins TRBV5-1 to TRBJ2-7; 10 bases match TRBD2. Losses at the gene ends were 3 bases for V and 0 bases for J; bases not matched to a gene: 9. Germline lookup yields CDR1 SGHRS and CDR2 YFSETQ. The CDR3 runs 17 residues. CDR3 in DNA: TGCGCCAGCAGCTCAAGCGGGGGGGCGAGGAGCTCCTACGAGCAGTACTTC. Its translation: CASSSSGGARSSYEQYF. Looking up the rest from reference TRBV5-1 and TRBJ2-7 gives the full variable domain: KAGVTQTPRYLIKTRGQQVTLSCSPISGHRSVSWYQQTPGQGLQFLFEYFSETQRNKGNFPGRFSGRQFSNSRSEMNVSTLELGDSALYLCASSSSGGARSSYEQYFGPGTRLTVT.

The V gene is TRBV4-2, the J gene TRBJ2-5; TRBD2 is a possible D gene (6 bases). CDR1 is LGHNA and CDR2 is YNFKEQ in the germline V gene. Trimming shortened V by 4 bases and J by 3 bases, and 6 bases separated the two germline ends. The CDR3 has 12 amino acids. The CDR3 loop reads CASSRGEETQYF. Written as DNA, the CDR3 is TGTGCCAGCAGCCGGGGGGAAGAGACCCAGTACTTC.

The chain couples TRBV19 to TRBJ2-5; 9 bases fit TRBD2. The V segment lost 5 bases and the J segment 5 bases; nucleotides outside the gene matches: 6. CDR3 length: 14 residues. Germline lookup yields CDR1 LNHDA and CDR2 SQIVND (reference sequence). CDR3 bases: TGTGCCAGTAGTGAGCGGGGGGTCGTGGAGACCCAGTACTTC. Encoded protein: CASSERGVVETQYF.

The V call is TRBV6-6, the J call TRBJ1-4, with a tentative D call TRBD1 (6 bases). Trimming took off 6 bases at V and 2 bases at J, with 7 bases between the two ends. Germline CDR1 and CDR2: MNHNY and SVGAGI (reference sequence). CDR3 length equals 13 residues. The DNA of the CDR3 is TGTGCCAGCAGCAGGGGCACTAATGAAAAACTGTTTTTT. It is translated as CASSRGTNEKLFF.

This chain uses TRBV6-4 with TRBJ1-2; tentative D call: TRBD1 (5 bases). The CDR3 sequence is 18 residues long. CDR1 MRHNA and CDR2 SNTAGT come from the germline V gene. Trimming left V 0 bases short and J 8 bases short, with 25 bases between. The CDR3 DNA sequence: TGTGCCAGCAGTGACTCCCCGGGATCGGGTACCGGGGGAAAAGGCTACACCTTC. This sequence encodes CASSDSPGSGTGGKGYTF.

In DNA, the CDR3 is TGTGCCAGCAGTTCGGACAGGGGGTTAGGCTATGGCTACACCTTC. Translated, it gives CASSSDRGLGYGYTF. The chain couples TRBV6-5 to TRBJ1-2; 10 bases are a match to TRBD1. V was clipped by 4 bases and J by 4 bases; unmatched bases: 6. The germline V gene has CDR1 MNHEY and CDR2 SVGAGI. This CDR3 comprises 15 residues.

The rearrangement uses TRBV27 and TRBJ1-5, with D perhaps TRBD1 (6 bases). Trimming left V 0 bases short and J 0 bases short, with 9 bases between. The CDR3 is 16 residues long. Per germline, CDR1 MNHEY and CDR2 SMNVEV (reference sequence). The CDR3 sequence: CASSLSGTLSNQPQHF. Written as DNA, the CDR3 is TGTGCCAGCAGTTTATCAGGGACACTTAGCAATCAGCCCCAGCATTTT.

This chain links TRBV7-9 with TRBJ1-2, with D perhaps matching TRBD1 (6 bases). Germline V gives CDR1 SEHNR, CDR2 FQNEAQ (reference sequence). The CDR3 has 13 residues. Trimming removed 4 bases from V and 2 bases from J, with 8 bases in between. The chain's CDR3 is CASSSGTNYGYTF. CDR3 DNA: TGTGCCAGCAGCTCCGGGACAAACTATGGCTACACCTTC.

CDR3 DNA: TGTGCTAGTGGTTTGTACGGGGGGACTAGCGCGACCGAGCAGTACTTC. This gives the protein CASGLYGGTSATEQYF. The chain has TRBV12-5 and TRBJ2-7, with 10 bases matching TRBD2. There are 16 residues in the CDR3. CDR1 LGHNT and CDR2 FRNRAP come from the germline V gene. Trimming cost V 2 bases and J 6 bases; bases outside gene matches: 10.

V usage is TRBV9 and J usage is TRBJ1-1; D may be TRBD1 (5 bases). With 2 bases removed from V and 6 bases from J, the gap between germline ends came to 23 bases. Germline CDR1 SGDLS, CDR2 YYNGEE. This CDR3 contains 17 residues. The CDR3 sequence is CASSVKSWGSRGAEAFF. CDR3 DNA sequence: TGTGCCAGCAGCGTTAAGAGTTGGGGCTCAAGGGGCGCTGAAGCTTTCTTT.

V and J are TRBV7-9 and TRBJ2-6; 8 nucleotides agree with TRBD1. This CDR3 is built from 19 residues. The germline V gene encodes CDR1 SEHNR and CDR2 FQNEAQ (reference sequence). Trimming cost V 5 bases and J 1 base; bases outside gene matches: 13. In DNA form, the CDR3 reads TGTGCCAGCAGCCTAGGGTGGGGACAGGAGACATCTGGGGCCAACGTCCTGACTTTC. Translated, it gives CASSLGWGQETSGANVLTF.

The J gene is TRBJ1-6, the V gene TRBV7-2; TRBD1 aligns across 8 bases. The J segment lost 14 bases and the V segment lost 7 bases, leaving 16 bases of the junction unmatched. This CDR3 is built from 15 residues. From germline, CDR1 is SGHTA and CDR2 FQGNSA. The CDR3: CASTTQGASQVTLHF. In nucleotides, the CDR3 is TGTGCCAGCACCACCCAGGGGGCCTCCCAGGTCACCCTCCACTTT.

The chain couples TRBV28 to TRBJ1-1; 7 bases fit TRBD1. The CDR3 runs to 14 residues. V lost 8 bases, J lost 8 bases, and 14 bases stayed unmatched. The germline V gene encodes CDR1 MDHEN and CDR2 SYDVKM. The CDR3 spells CASRLKGAFEEAFF. CDR3 DNA sequence: TGTGCCAGCCGCCTTAAGGGGGCGTTTGAGGAAGCTTTCTTT.

V and J are TRBV27 and TRBJ1-1, with D possibly matching TRBD1 (5 bases). Germline V gives CDR1 MNHEY, CDR2 SMNVEV (reference sequence). With 8 bases removed from V and 4 bases from J, the gap between germline ends came to 14 bases. This CDR3 has 13 residues. CDR3 amino acids: CASARGGVTEAFF. DNA for the CDR3: TGTGCCAGCGCGCGCGGGGGAGTCACTGAAGCTTTCTTT.

V usage is TRBV15 and J usage is TRBJ2-7; a weak D match, TRBD1 (5 bases). V lost 1 base to trimming and J lost 5 bases, with 12 bases between them. Germline CDR1 and CDR2: LNHNV and YYDKDF (reference sequence). This CDR3 has 14 residues. The CDR3 bases are TGTGCCACCAGCAGAGCCATCCAGGGTCACGAGCAGTACTTC. Translating gives CATSRAIQGHEQYF.

This chain links TRBV4-2 with TRBJ2-7; 7 bases fit TRBD2. Germline V lookup: CDR1 LGHNA, CDR2 YNFKEQ. V was clipped by 0 bases and J by 3 bases; unmatched bases: 8. The CDR3 covers 16 residues. The CDR3 nucleotides are TGTGCCAGCAGCCAAGATCCGACTAGCACTAACTACGAGCAGTACTTC. The encoded protein is CASSQDPTSTNYEQYF.

The chain is built from TRBV25-1 and TRBJ2-7, with TRBD1 identical over 8 bases. The CDR3 covers 13 residues. CDR1 is MGHDK, CDR2 SYGVNS, per germline. The V and J ends lost 4 bases and 3 bases, in that order; junction bases with no gene match: 2. The CDR3 spells CASSVTGGYEQYF. Here the CDR3 DNA reads TGTGCCAGCAGTGTAACAGGGGGCTACGAGCAGTACTTC.